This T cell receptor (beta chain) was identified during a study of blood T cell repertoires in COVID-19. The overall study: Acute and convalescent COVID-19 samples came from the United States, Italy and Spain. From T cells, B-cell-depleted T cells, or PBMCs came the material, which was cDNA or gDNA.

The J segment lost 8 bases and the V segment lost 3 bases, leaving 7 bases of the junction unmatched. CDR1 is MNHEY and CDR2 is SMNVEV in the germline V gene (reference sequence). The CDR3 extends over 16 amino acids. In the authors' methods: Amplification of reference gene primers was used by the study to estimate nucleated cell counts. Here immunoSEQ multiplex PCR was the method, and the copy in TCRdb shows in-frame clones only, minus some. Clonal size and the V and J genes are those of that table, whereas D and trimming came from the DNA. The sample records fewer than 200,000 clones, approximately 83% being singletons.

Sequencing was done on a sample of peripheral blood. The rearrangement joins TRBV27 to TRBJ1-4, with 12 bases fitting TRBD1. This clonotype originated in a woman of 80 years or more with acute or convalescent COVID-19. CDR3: CASSLMGQGAGEKLFF. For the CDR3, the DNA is TGTGCCAGCAGTTTGATGGGACAGGGGGCTGGCGAAAAACTGTTTTTT.